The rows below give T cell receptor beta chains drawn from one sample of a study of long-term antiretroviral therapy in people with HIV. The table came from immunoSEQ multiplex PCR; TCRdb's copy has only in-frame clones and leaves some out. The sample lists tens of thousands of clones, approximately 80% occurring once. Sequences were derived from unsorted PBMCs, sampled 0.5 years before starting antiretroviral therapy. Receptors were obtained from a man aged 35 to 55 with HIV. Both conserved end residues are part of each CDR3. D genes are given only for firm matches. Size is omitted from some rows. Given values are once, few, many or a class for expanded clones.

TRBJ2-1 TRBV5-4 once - TGTGCCAGCAGCTCGGGCCTATACAATGAGCAGTTCTTC CASSSGLYNEQFF
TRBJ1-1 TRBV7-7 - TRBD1 TGTGCTAGCAGGACCTTCCCGGGGGACAGGGGGCGGATGAAGTCCTGTGAATCTTTCTTT CASRTFPGDRGRMKSCESFF
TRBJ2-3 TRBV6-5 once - TGTGCCAGCCGCTGGGGATCAGATACGCAGTATTTT CASRWGSDTQYF
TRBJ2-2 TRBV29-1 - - TGCAGCGTTGAAGAGGGCCTGAACACCGGGGAGCTGTTTTTT CSVEEGLNTGELFF
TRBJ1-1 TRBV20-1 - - TGCAGTGCTCCAAGACAGGTTGAAGCTTTCTTT CSAPRQVEAFF
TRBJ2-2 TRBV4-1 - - TGCGCCAGCAGCCACCCCGAGCTTGGGGACACCGGGGAGCTGTTTTTT CASSHPELGDTGELFF
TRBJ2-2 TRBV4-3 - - TGCGCCAGCAGCCTGGCTTATGGGGAGCTGTTTTTT CASSLAYGELFF
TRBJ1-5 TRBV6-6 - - TGTGCCAGCAGTTTGGGGAGCAATCAGCCCCAGCATTTT CASSLGSNQPQHF
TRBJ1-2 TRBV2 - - TGTGCCAGCAGTGCAACGACAGGCGGGGACTATGGCTACACCTTC CASSATTGGDYGYTF
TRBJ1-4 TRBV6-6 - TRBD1 TGTGCCAGCATTTCCCCCGGACAGGGGGCAAATGAAAAACTGTTTTTT CASISPGQGANEKLFF
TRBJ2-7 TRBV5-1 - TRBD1 TGCGCCAGCAGCTTGGGCGACAGGGCCTACGAGCAGTACTTC CASSLGDRAYEQYF
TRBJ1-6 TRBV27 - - TGTGCCAGCAGTTTATTGGGATCACCCCTCCACTTT CASSLLGSPLHF
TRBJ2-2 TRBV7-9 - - TGTGCCAGCAGCTCCAACACCAGGGGTTTGGGGTTACTGTTTTTT CASSSNTRGLGLLFF
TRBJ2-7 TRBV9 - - TGTGCCAGCAGCTTCAGAGGGGGGCTGGGAGAGCAGTACTTC CASSFRGGLGEQYF
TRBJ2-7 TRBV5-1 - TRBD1 TGCGCCAGCAGCTCGGGACAGCGATCTACCTACGAGCAGTACTTC CASSSGQRSTYEQYF
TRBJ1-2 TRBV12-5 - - TGTGCTAGCTCAGGCACTTTAGGGATCTATGGCTACACCTTC CASSGTLGIYGYTF
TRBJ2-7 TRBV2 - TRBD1 TGTGCCAGCAGTGAAGAGTGGCAGGGGGCAGGGTACGAGCAGTACTTC CASSEEWQGAGYEQYF
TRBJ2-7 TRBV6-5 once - TGTGCCAGCAGTTACGCAGGGAGCTCCTACGAGCAGTACTTC CASSYAGSSYEQYF
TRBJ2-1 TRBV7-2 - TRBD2 TGTGCCAGCAGCTTAGCGGGGACTAGCAATGAGCAGTTCTTC CASSLAGTSNEQFF
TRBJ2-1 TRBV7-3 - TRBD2 TGTGCCAGCAGCTCCCGGGGAGGGAACTACAATGAGCAGTTCTTC CASSSRGGNYNEQFF
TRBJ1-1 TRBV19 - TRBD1 TGTGCCAGTAGTATGACAGGGGGACTCCTGACCACTGAAGCTTTCTTT CASSMTGGLLTTEAFF
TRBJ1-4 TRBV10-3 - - TGTGCCATCAGTGAGTCGAACCCCATAGCAAATGAAAAACTGTTTTTT CAISESNPIANEKLFF
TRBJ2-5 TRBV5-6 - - TGTGCCAGCAGCGCCGCCGCCCAGACACAGTACTTC CASSAAAQTQYF
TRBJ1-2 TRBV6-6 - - TGTGCCAGCAGAACCCAGGGTGGAATTCGTGGCTACACCTTC CASRTQGGIRGYTF
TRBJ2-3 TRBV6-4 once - TGTGCCAGCAGCGACGGGGGCCTCACAGATACGCAGTATTTT CASSDGGLTDTQYF
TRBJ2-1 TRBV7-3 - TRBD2 TGTGCCAGCAGCTTAATGAGCGGGGGACCTAATGAGCAGTTCTTC CASSLMSGGPNEQFF
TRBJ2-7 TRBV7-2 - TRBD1 TGTGCCAGCAGCCTTCGGACAGGGGATAGACCCTACGAGCAGTACTTC CASSLRTGDRPYEQYF